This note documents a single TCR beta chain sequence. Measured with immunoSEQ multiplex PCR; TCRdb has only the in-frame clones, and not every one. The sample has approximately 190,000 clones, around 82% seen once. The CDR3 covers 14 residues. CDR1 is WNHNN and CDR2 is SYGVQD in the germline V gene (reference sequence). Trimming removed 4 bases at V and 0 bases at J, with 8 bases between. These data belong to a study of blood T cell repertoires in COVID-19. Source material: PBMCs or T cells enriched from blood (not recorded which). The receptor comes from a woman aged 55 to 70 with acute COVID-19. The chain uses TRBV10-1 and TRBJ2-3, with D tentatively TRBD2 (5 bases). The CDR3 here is CASSGTGSTDTQYF. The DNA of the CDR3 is TGCGCCAGCAGTGGGACGGGAAGCACAGATACGCAGTATTTT.